These 11 T cell receptor delta chains were sequenced from one sample in a study of γδ T cells in repeated Plasmodium falciparum infection. TCRdb applied CATT to the multiplex PCR reads for clone calling. In the table there are approximately 93,000 delta-chain clones, 0.75% to 1% of which are singletons. Vgamma9/Vdelta2+ and Vdelta2-negative gammadelta T cells were flow-sorted from PBMC for bulk sequencing. Sample: gamma-delta T cells from blood. Every receptor here comes from a pool of human donors (malaria-infected and uninfected, not separated).

This clone showed up just a few times. It is likely a read error: a sequence one base away is far more abundant. No DNA is shown, since the ends of the CDR3 on it are uncertain; the CDR3 is the one TCRdb lists. The V and J genes are TRDV2 and TRDJ1; no DNA check was done on the table's D call, TRDD3. Both ends counted, the CDR3 spans 15 residues. Per germline, CDR1 GEAIGNYY and CDR2 EKD. The CDR3 loop is CACDPLGGSTDKLIF.

As to this clone: TCRdb attributes to this sequence the protein of a much larger clone, which differs from the DNA translation at residue 12; a read error is likely, and the protein displayed is translated from the DNA. The chain combines TRDV1 with TRDJ1; D gene uncertain. Germline V gene sequence: CDR1 TSWWSYY, CDR2 QGS. The CDR3 extends over 14 amino acids. The CDR3 region is CALGDLTSADKPIF. Here the CDR3 DNA reads TGTGCTCTTGGGGATTTAACCAGTGCCGATAAACCCATCTTT.

About this clone: TCRdb lists the protein of a much larger clone for this DNA, which differs at residue 13, so this is likely a read error; the protein given here is translated from the DNA itself. A V gene of TRDV2 was called, but no J gene was assigned; the D segment call TRDD3 is taken from the table without a DNA check. The CDR3 spans 15 residues. CDR1 GEAIGNYY and CDR2 EKD come from the germline V gene. The CDR3 nucleotides read TGTGCCTGTGACACCGTTGGGACGAGCACCGATAAACCCATCTTT. Translated, it gives CACDTVGTSTDKPIF.

This clone has ten or more counts. A read error is possible here, since a much larger clone lies one base away. The chain employs TRDV1 and TRDJ1, with 10 bases fitting TRDD3. Per germline, CDR1 TSWWSYY and CDR2 QGS. The CDR3 consists of 27 residues. V was clipped by 0 bases and J by 1 base; unmatched bases: 35. DNA of the CDR3: TGTGCTCTTGGGGAACTATTTAAGAGTATCGCCACTATGAGGGGTAATACTGGGGGATCAGGCACCGATAAACTCATCTTT. As protein: CALGELFKSIATMRGNTGGSGTDKLIF.

As to this clone: TCRdb's protein, taken from a much larger clone, differs from this DNA's translation at residue 9, likely owing to a read error; the protein displayed comes from the DNA. The chain links TRDV2 to TRDJ1; 8 nucleotides match TRDD3. TCRdb gives no J gene; it was assigned here by matching the DNA to germline. Unmatched junction bases numbered 8, after V lost 3 bases and J lost 0 bases. This CDR3 has 16 amino acids. Germline assignment: CDR1 GEAIGNYY and CDR2 EKD. The CDR3 protein is CACDRLGGKYTDKLIF. CDR3 sequence (DNA): TGTGCCTGTGACCGACTGGGGGGGAAATACACCGATAAACTCATCTTT.

This clone was counted a few times. A far larger clone is just one base off, so this is likely a read error. Distinct nucleotide sequences in the sample also encode this CDR3. The V and J genes are TRDV1 and TRDJ1, with 12 bases aligning to TRDD3. The CDR3 is 18 amino acids. Per germline, CDR1 TSWWSYY and CDR2 QGS. This chain's CDR3 is CALGEPADWGIPADKLIF. The DNA for the CDR3 is TGTGCTCTCGGGGAACCGGCTGACTGGGGGATACCGGCCGATAAACTCATCTTT.

There are a few counts of this clone. The protein held in TCRdb is that of a much larger clone and does not match this DNA's translation at residue 5, likely because of a read error; the protein shown is translated from the DNA. The chain employs TRDV2 and TRDJ1, with D unresolved. Here the J gene came from matching the DNA to germline, since TCRdb omits it. The V end lost 3 bases, the J end lost 0 bases, and 16 bases lay between the germline ends. The germline V gene encodes CDR1 GEAIGNYY and CDR2 EKD. The CDR3 length is 16 residues. Written as DNA, the CDR3 is TGTGCCTGTGACGAAGGGACCCTGAAGTACACCGATAAACTCATCTTT. It yields the protein CACDEGTLKYTDKLIF.

This clone was detected a few times. TCRdb's protein for this DNA is that of a much larger clone and differs from the translation at residue 13, likely a read error; the protein shown is the DNA translation. The CDR3 coding sequence is TGTGCCTCCTGGGGGATACGAACTAACACCGATAAACACATCTTT. It specifies CASWGIRTNTDKHIF. This chain joins TRDV3 and TRDJ1; TRDD3 aligns across 12 bases. Germline values: CDR1 TVYSNPD, CDR2 GDNSRS (reference sequence). The CDR3 is 15 residues long.

Details on this clone: TCRdb's listed protein matches a much larger clone and diverges from this DNA's translation at residue 10, likely through a read error; the protein shown comes from the DNA. The V and J genes are TRDV2 and TRDJ1; D unclear. The J gene, missing from TCRdb, was assigned here through DNA to germline matching. Trimming stripped 3 bases from V and 0 bases from J, with 22 bases between. Germline CDR1 is GEAIGNYY and CDR2 is EKD. The CDR3 is 18 residues long. For the CDR3, the DNA is TGTGCCTGTGACTCCTTACTCACACGGGCACTTGACACCGATAAACTCATCTTT. Its translation is CACDSLLTRALDTDKLIF.

A note on this clone: Translating this DNA gives a protein that differs at residue 12 from the TCRdb one, which belongs to a much larger clone; a read error is likely, and the protein shown is this translation. The gene calls are TRDV2 and TRDJ1; 9 positions match TRDD3. No J segment appears in TCRdb, so it was assigned here by matching the sequence to germline. CDR1 and CDR2 (germline): GEAIGNYY, EKD. The length of the CDR3 is 15 residues. The CDR3: CACDKERGDTDRLIF. In DNA form, the CDR3 reads TGTGCCTGTGACAAGGAGCGGGGGGATACCGATAGACTCATCTTT.

Details on this clone: For this DNA, TCRdb reports the protein of a much larger clone, which diverges at residue 15, most likely from a read error; the protein presented here is translated directly from the DNA. The gene calls are TRDV2 and TRDJ1; 9 bases line up with TRDD3. Germline lookup yields CDR1 GEAIGNYY and CDR2 EKD. The CDR3 spans 19 residues. This chain's CDR3 is CACDTGLGDSQFYTGKLIF. Here the CDR3 DNA reads TGTGCCTGTGACACCGGTCTGGGGGATTCTCAATTTTACACCGGTAAACTCATCTTT.